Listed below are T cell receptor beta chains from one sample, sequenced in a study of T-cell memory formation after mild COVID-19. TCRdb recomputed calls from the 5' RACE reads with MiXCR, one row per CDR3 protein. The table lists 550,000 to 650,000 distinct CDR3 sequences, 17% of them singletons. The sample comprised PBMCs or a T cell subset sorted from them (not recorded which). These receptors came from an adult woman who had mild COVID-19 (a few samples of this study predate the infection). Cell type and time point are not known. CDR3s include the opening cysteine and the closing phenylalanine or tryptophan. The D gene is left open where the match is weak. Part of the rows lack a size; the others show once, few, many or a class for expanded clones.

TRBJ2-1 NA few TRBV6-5 TGTGCCAGCAGTGGCCTCGTAGGGGGACGGGAGCAGTTCTTC CASSGLVGGREQFF
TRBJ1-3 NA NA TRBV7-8 TGTGCCAGCAGCTTAGGGGTTCGGAGCTCTGGAAACACCATATATTTT CASSLGVRSSGNTIYF
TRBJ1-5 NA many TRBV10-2 TGCGCCAGCGGGCAGGGGATGAGCAATCAGCCCCAGCATTTT CASGQGMSNQPQHF
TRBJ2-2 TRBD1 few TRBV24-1 TGTGCCACCAGTGATGCACAGGGGTCCGGGGAGCTGTTTTTT CATSDAQGSGELFF
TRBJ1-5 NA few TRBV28 TGTGCCAGCAGTTACGGACAGTCCAGCAATCAGCCCCAGCATTTT CASSYGQSSNQPQHF
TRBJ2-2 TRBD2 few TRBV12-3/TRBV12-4 TGTGCCAGCAGTTCTACCCCTGGACTAGCCCCCGGGGAGCTGTTTTTT CASSSTPGLAPGELFF
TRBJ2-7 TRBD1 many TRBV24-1 TGTGCCACCGAAGGGGGCGCGTCCGACGAGCAGTACTTC CATEGGASDEQYF
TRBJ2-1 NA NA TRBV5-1 TGCGCCAGCAGCTTGAAAGTGGGGGCCACCAGGAATGAGCAGTTCTTC CASSLKVGATRNEQFF
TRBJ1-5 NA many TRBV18 TGTGCCAGCTCACCCTCGGGGCCTAGCAATCAGCCCCAGCATTTT CASSPSGPSNQPQHF
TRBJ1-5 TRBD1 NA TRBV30 TGTGCCTGGAGTGTACGACGACAGGGAATCAGGTTTAGCAATCAGCCCCAGCATTTT CAWSVRRQGIRFSNQPQHF
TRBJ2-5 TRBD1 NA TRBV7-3 TGTGCCAGCAGCTTGACAGGGGGCGAAGAGACCCAGTACTTC CASSLTGGEETQYF
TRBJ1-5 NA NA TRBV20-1 TGCAGTGCTAGTCAGGGAGGTGCCGGTCAGCCCCAGCATTTT CSASQGGAGQPQHF
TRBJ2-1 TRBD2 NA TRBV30 TGTGCCTGGGAGCGGGGGGGCAATGAGCAGTTCTTC CAWERGGNEQFF
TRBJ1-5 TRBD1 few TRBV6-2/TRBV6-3 TGTGCCAGCAGCTGGACAGGGATTTTAAACAATCAGCCCCAGCATTTT CASSWTGILNNQPQHF
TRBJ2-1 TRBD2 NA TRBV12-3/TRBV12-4 TGTGCCAGCAGTTTTGGCGGGGGGGCCATCAATGAGCAGTTCTTC CASSFGGGAINEQFF
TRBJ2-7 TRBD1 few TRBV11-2 TGTGCCAGCAGCATCGGGACAGGGACCTACGAGCAGTACTTC CASSIGTGTYEQYF
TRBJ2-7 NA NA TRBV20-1 TGCAGTGCCGGGGGGCCGCTAGGGTACTACGAGCAGTACTTC CSAGGPLGYYEQYF
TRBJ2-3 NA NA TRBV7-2 TGTGCCAGCAGCTTAACCCGGGCGCAGTATTTT CASSLTRAQYF
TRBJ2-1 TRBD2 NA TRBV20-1 TGCAGTGCTACTAGCGGAGAAAGCTCCTACAATGAGCAGTTCTTC CSATSGESSYNEQFF
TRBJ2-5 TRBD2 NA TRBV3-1 TGTGCCAGCAGCCACGGAATTACTAGCGGGGGGCGAGAGACCCAGTACTTC CASSHGITSGGRETQYF
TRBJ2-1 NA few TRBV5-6 TGTGCCAGCAGCTGGGCAGGGGCTGTAGAGCAGTTCTTC CASSWAGAVEQFF
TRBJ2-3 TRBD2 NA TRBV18 TGTGCCAGCTCAACTAGCGGGAGGGCCCGGATGGGAGATACGCAGTATTTT CASSTSGRARMGDTQYF
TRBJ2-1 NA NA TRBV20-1 TGCAGTGCTAGATTGCGGTACAATGAGCAGTTCTTC CSARLRYNEQFF
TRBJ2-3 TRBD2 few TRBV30 TGTGCCTGGAGGGGGACTAGTCTCAGAGATACGCAGTATTTT CAWRGTSLRDTQYF
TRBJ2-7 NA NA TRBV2 TGTGCCAGCAGTGAGTACCACGAGCAGTACTTC CASSEYHEQYF
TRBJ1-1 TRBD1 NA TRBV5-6 TGTGCCAGCAGCCTACTCCTGACAGGGCCCGAAGCTTTCTTT CASSLLLTGPEAFF
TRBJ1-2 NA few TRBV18 TGTGCCAGCTCACCACCCGCCGGGGCTGGCTATGGCTACACCTTC CASSPPAGAGYGYTF
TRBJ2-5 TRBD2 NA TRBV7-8 TGTGCCAGCAGCCCCCACCTGGGACTAGCGGGAGGGCAAGAGACCCAGTACTTC CASSPHLGLAGGQETQYF